These 15 T cell receptor beta chains came from one sample sequenced in a study of blood T cell repertoires in COVID-19. Sequenced by immunoSEQ multiplex PCR; TCRdb stores in-frame clones only, minus some. The table records 250,000 to 350,000 clones, approximately 90% of them present only once. The specimen was peripheral blood. These receptor sequences come from a woman aged 55-69 years with acute or convalescent COVID-19.

This chain joins TRBV24-1 and TRBJ2-1; the match to TRBD1 covers 9 bases. The CDR3 is 16 amino acids. Germline CDR1 is KGHDR and CDR2 is SFDVKD. V lost 4 bases and J lost 1; bases outside the gene matches: 4. CDR3 loop: CATSEQGAGSYNEQFF. CDR3 DNA sequence: TGTGCCACCAGTGAACAGGGGGCAGGGTCCTACAATGAGCAGTTCTTC.

This chain uses TRBV5-4 with TRBJ1-3; unclear D gene. Germline V gene sequence: CDR1 SGHNT, CDR2 YYREEE (reference sequence). Trimming took 1 base from V and 8 from J, leaving 10 bases between them. The CDR3 has 13 amino acids. CDR3 region: CASSLFGVHTIYF. For the CDR3, the DNA is TGTGCCAGCAGCTTGTTCGGGGTTCACACCATATATTTT.

The V gene is TRBV9, the J gene TRBJ2-5, with 8 bases identical to TRBD1. Germline V lookup: CDR1 SGDLS, CDR2 YYNGEE. The trim removed 0 bases at V and 4 bases at J, leaving 2 bases unmatched. The CDR3 runs to 14 residues. The CDR3 spells CASSVDDRGETQYF. The CDR3 coding sequence is TGTGCCAGCAGCGTAGACGACAGGGGAGAGACCCAGTACTTC.

The genes are TRBV3-1 (or the pseudogene TRBV3-2) and TRBJ1-5, with 7 bases lining up with TRBD1. This CDR3 has 15 amino acids. V was clipped by 0 bases and J by 7 bases; unmatched bases: 6. The V gene's germline CDR1 is LGHDT and CDR2 YNNKEL (reference sequence). The CDR3 region has the DNA TGTGCCAGCAGCCAAGACCTTACAGGGGAACAGCCCCAGCATTTT. It yields the protein CASSQDLTGEQPQHF.

This clone occurred once. The chain uses TRBV9 and TRBJ2-1; 7 bases are a match to TRBD2. Per germline, CDR1 SGDLS and CDR2 YYNGEE. Unmatched junction bases numbered 14, after V lost 4 bases and J lost 7 bases. The length of the CDR3 is 16 residues. CDR3 in amino acids: CASSPHNAGERNEQFF. Here the CDR3 DNA reads TGTGCCAGCAGCCCACACAACGCGGGAGAACGGAATGAGCAGTTCTTC.

DNA for the CDR3: TGTGCCAGCAGGACGTCAACAGGGAAATCCGGGGAGCTGTTTTTT. It is translated as CASRTSTGKSGELFF. The chain is built from TRBV2 and TRBJ2-2, with D possibly TRBD1 on 6 matching bases. CDR1 is SNHLY and CDR2 is FYNNEI in the germline V gene. Trimming removed 6 bases at V and 6 bases at J, with 17 bases between. This CDR3 contains 15 residues.

This clone occurred once. The rearrangement joins TRBV6-5 to TRBJ1-1, with a possible D match to TRBD1 (6 bases). Between the trimmed V and J ends, which lost 2 bases and 6 bases, there was a span of 19 bases. Germline CDR1 and CDR2: MNHEY and SVGAGI. The CDR3 runs 16 residues. DNA of the CDR3: TGTGCCAGCAGTTACGGACAGACGGTCCGAGGAGCTGAAGCTTTCTTT. Encoded protein: CASSYGQTVRGAEAFF.

The rearrangement links TRBV7-8 to TRBJ1-3, with 11 bases matching TRBD1. V lost 5 bases, J lost 4 bases, and 10 bases stayed unmatched. Germline values: CDR1 SGHVS, CDR2 FQNEAQ. The length of the CDR3 is 17 residues. In DNA, the CDR3 is TGTGCCAGCAGCCTCCGGGACAGGGGGTTAGGCGGAAACACCATATATTTT. Protein: CASSLRDRGLGGNTIYF.

The V gene is TRBV6-1, the J gene TRBJ1-5; TRBD1 might be the D (6 bases). Trimming stripped 2 bases from V and 4 bases from J, with 12 bases between. Germline V lookup: CDR1 MNHNS, CDR2 SASEGT. The CDR3 runs 15 residues. Written as DNA, the CDR3 is TGTGCCAGCAGTGAAAACCAGGGGTGGAATCAGCCCCAGCATTTT. It translates to CASSENQGWNQPQHF.

The V gene is TRBV28, the J gene TRBJ1-4; TRBD1 matches 7 bases. Trimming cost V 6 bases and J 2 bases; bases outside gene matches: 3. The CDR3 loop spans 14 amino acids. Germline CDR1 and CDR2: MDHEN and SYDVKM. The CDR3 coding sequence is TGTGCCAGCAGGTCGGGACAGACTAATGAAAAACTGTTTTTT. Its translation is CASRSGQTNEKLFF. The full variable domain, its missing parts supplied by reference TRBV28 and TRBJ1-4, is DVKVTQSSRYLVKRTGEKVFLECVQDMDHENMFWYRQDPGLGLRLIYFSYDVKMKEKGDIPEGYSVSREKKERFSLILESASTNQTSMYLCASRSGQTNEKLFFGSGTQLSVL.

The chain recombines TRBV7-9 with TRBJ1-1; TRBD1 matches 7 bases. The junction had 11 bases not matched to a gene; V was cut back by 5 bases and J by 5 bases. This CDR3 spans 15 amino acids. Looked up from germline, CDR1 is SEHNR and CDR2 is FQNEAQ (reference sequence). The CDR3 DNA reads as TGTGCCAGCAGCCCTTACAGGGGAAAGGGAACTGAAGCTTTCTTT. Translation gives CASSPYRGKGTEAFF.

This sequence joins TRBV12-3 or TRBV12-4 and TRBJ1-2; D perhaps matches TRBD1 (6 bases). V lost 2 bases and J 7 bases, leaving 11 bases between the germline ends. This CDR3 region has 13 residues. CDR3 bases: TGTGCCAGCAGTTTATCCAGGGGCGGTGGCTACACCTTC. Translation: CASSLSRGGGYTF.

V gene TRBV4-2 combines with J gene TRBJ2-5; D may be TRBD2 (5 bases). The germline gives CDR1 LGHNA, CDR2 YNFKEQ. The CDR3 is 14 amino acids. Trimming took 0 bases from V and 5 from J, leaving 10 bases between them. The chain's CDR3 is CASSQEGRRETQYF. For the CDR3, the DNA is TGTGCCAGCAGCCAAGAAGGTCGGAGGGAGACCCAGTACTTC.

This chain connects TRBV5-6 to TRBJ1-2; 10 bases line up with TRBD1. The CDR3 is 16 residues long. V shed 4 bases, J shed 1 base, and the junction held 7 bases outside the gene matches. Looked up from germline, CDR1 is SGHDT and CDR2 is YYEEEE. This chain's CDR3 is CASSRTGTGDNYGYTF. CDR3 bases: TGTGCCAGCAGCCGTACCGGGACAGGGGATAACTATGGCTACACCTTC.

The chain recombines TRBV4-1 with TRBJ2-7; 9 bases align to TRBD2. With 0 bases clipped from V and 12 bases from J, the junction kept 12 bases outside the gene matches. Germline V gene data show CDR1 as MGHRA and CDR2 as YSYEKL. The CDR3 has 15 residues. The CDR3: CASSQESSGTLKLYF. For the CDR3, the DNA is TGCGCCAGCAGCCAAGAGTCTAGCGGGACTCTAAAGCTGTACTTC.